The next 20 T cell receptor beta chains were all read from a single sample in a study of shared clonotypes between healthy human individuals. Clones were read by immunoSEQ multiplex PCR, and TCRdb kept only the in-frame ones, dropping some. Among approximately 1,000,000 clones listed, around 78% were seen once. The source material was memory CD4+ T cells from PBMCs. Subset denoted: CD45RA-negative fraction. The source is a man aged 18 to 35 in good health. Some clones in this sample may be carry-over from other donors' samples.

The chain combines TRBV30 with TRBJ2-7, with TRBD1 as a possible D gene (5 bases). CDR1 is GTSNPN, CDR2 SVGIG, per germline (reference sequence). Trimming stripped 3 bases from V and 1 base from J, with 10 bases between. The CDR3 is 13 amino acids. Here the CDR3 reads CAWSLDRSYEQYF. The CDR3 DNA is TGTGCCTGGAGCCTTGACAGATCCTACGAGCAGTACTTC.

This clone was seen a handful of times. The chain joins TRBV9 to TRBJ1-1, with no clear D. This CDR3 is 15 amino acids long. The germline V gene encodes CDR1 SGDLS and CDR2 YYNGEE. Trimming cost V 0 bases and J 4 bases, with 13 bases left between them. This chain's CDR3 is CASSVAAWAGTEAFF. The CDR3 DNA follows: TGTGCCAGCAGCGTAGCCGCTTGGGCGGGCACTGAAGCTTTCTTT. Filled out from reference TRBV9 and TRBJ1-1, the complete variable domain reads DSGVTQTPKHLITATGQRVTLRCSPRSGDLSVYWYQQSLDQGLQFLIQYYNGEERAKGNILERFSAQQFPDLHSELNLSSLELGDSALYFCASSVAAWAGTEAFFGQGTRLTVV.

This chain links TRBV19 with TRBJ1-5; D call uncertain. The length of the CDR3 is 12 residues. Trimming removed 9 bases from V and 3 bases from J, with 9 bases in between. Per the germline V gene, CDR1 is LNHDA and CDR2 is SQIVND (reference sequence). The CDR3 DNA reads TGTGCCAGCTGCGACACCAATCAGCCCCAGCATTTT. It encodes CASCDTNQPQHF.

Concerning this clone itself: Different DNA sequences within this sample yield the same CDR3. The chain uses TRBV2 and TRBJ1-1; 8 bases fit TRBD1. The V and J ends lost 10 bases and 1 base, in that order; junction bases with no gene match: 2. CDR1 and CDR2 from the germline V gene are SNHLY and FYNNEI. The CDR3 is made up of 12 amino acids. The DNA for the CDR3 is TGTGCCATCGGACAGGGGAACACTGAAGCTTTCTTT. It yields the protein CAIGQGNTEAFF.

The V and J genes are TRBV6-1 and TRBJ2-7; D uncertain. The V and J ends lost 1 base and 6 bases respectively, with 16 bases between them. In germline, CDR1 is MNHNS, CDR2 SASEGT. This CDR3 comprises 15 residues. The CDR3 here is CASSEGSAEASEQYF. The CDR3 coding sequence is TGTGCCAGCAGTGAAGGGTCAGCAGAGGCATCCGAGCAGTACTTC.

The chain joins TRBV5-1 to TRBJ2-5, with D maybe TRBD1 (6 bases). The CDR3 consists of 13 residues. Germline V gene sequence: CDR1 SGHRS, CDR2 YFSETQ. V lost 4 bases and J 11 bases, leaving 18 bases between the germline ends. Here the CDR3 reads CASSNAGTPEQYF. The DNA of the CDR3 is TGCGCCAGCAGCAACGCCGGGACACCGGAGCAGTACTTC. Variable domain in full (rest from reference TRBV5-1 and TRBJ2-5): KAGVTQTPRYLIKTRGQQVTLSCSPISGHRSVSWYQQTPGQGLQFLFEYFSETQRNKGNFPGRFSGRQFSNSRSEMNVSTLELGDSALYLCASSNAGTPEQYFGPGTRLLVL.

This chain uses TRBV15 with TRBJ2-7; 7 bases match TRBD2. Looked up from germline, CDR1 is LNHNV and CDR2 is YYDKDF (reference sequence). There are 14 residues in the CDR3. V trimming: 2 bases; J trimming: 5 bases; junction bases outside the gene matches: 6. Here the CDR3 DNA reads TGTGCCACCAGCAGATCGGGACTATCCGACGAGCAGTACTTC. This sequence encodes CATSRSGLSDEQYF.

This clone was recorded only once. The chain carries TRBV5-5 and TRBJ2-7; the D gene is possibly TRBD1 (6 bases). Germline V gene lookup returns CDR1 SGHKS and CDR2 YYEKEE (reference sequence). The CDR3 loop spans 14 amino acids. Trimming pared 4 bases from V and 9 bases from J, leaving 20 bases between. The CDR3 nucleotides are TGTGCCAGCAGCACAGGGACATCCCTTCTCGGGCAGTACTTC. It yields the protein CASSTGTSLLGQYF.

The gene calls are TRBV15 and TRBJ1-5; D unresolved. This CDR3 is built from 15 residues. Germline V CDR1 and CDR2: LNHNV, YYDKDF (reference sequence). V lost 0 bases and J lost 0, with 6 bases in between. The CDR3 reads CATSRDPDSNQPQHF. The CDR3, as DNA: TGTGCCACCAGCAGAGACCCAGATAGCAATCAGCCCCAGCATTTT.

The chain carries TRBV21-1 and TRBJ2-2; the listed D gene, TRBD1, was not tested against the DNA. TRBV21-1 is classified as a pseudogene. The CDR3 has 19 amino acids. CDR3 loop: CASSPQGRQICANTGELFF. The CDR3 DNA sequence: TGTGCCAGCAGCCCCCAGGGGAGACAGATCTGCGCGAACACCGGGGAGCTGTTTTTT.

This clone appeared a single time. The chain is built from TRBV4-2 and TRBJ2-1; a possible D gene is TRBD2 (8 bases). Germline values: CDR1 LGHNA, CDR2 YNFKEQ. V dropped 4 bases and J dropped 4 bases, with 14 bases sitting between them. The CDR3 is made up of 15 amino acids. The CDR3 DNA is TGTGCCAGCAGCCCCCGGGAGGGGGCATACAATGAGCAGTTCTTC. Protein product: CASSPREGAYNEQFF.

This sequence joins TRBV6-1 and TRBJ2-1, with 10 bases matching TRBD1. Germline V lookup: CDR1 MNHNS, CDR2 SASEGT. Germline trimming cut 8 bases from V and 7 bases from J; bases unmatched to any gene: 2. The CDR3 length is 12 residues. The CDR3 loop reads CASGDRGNEQFF. As DNA, the CDR3 is TGTGCCAGCGGGGACAGGGGAAATGAGCAGTTCTTC.

This clone was counted a few times. V and J are TRBV5-1 and TRBJ2-3, with D unresolved. Germline CDR1 reads SGHRS; CDR2 reads YFSETQ. Deletions cut 0 bases from V and 2 bases from J, with 10 bases between. This CDR3 has 15 amino acids. CDR3 sequence (DNA): TGCGCCAGCAGCTTGGTGGGATCCGACACAGATACGCAGTATTTT. Its translation is CASSLVGSDTDTQYF.

The chain links TRBV28 to TRBJ1-4; TRBD1 aligns across 7 bases. Per germline, CDR1 MDHEN and CDR2 SYDVKM. The length of the CDR3 is 14 residues. The V gene end was trimmed by 4 bases and the J gene end by 5 bases; junction bases not matched to a gene: 4. The CDR3 DNA sequence: TGTGCCAGCAGTTCCGGGACAGTAAATGAAAAACTGTTTTTT. It codes for CASSSGTVNEKLFF.

The genes are TRBV28 and TRBJ1-1, with D unresolved. CDR1 MDHEN and CDR2 SYDVKM come from the germline V gene. V was shortened by 1 base and J by 5 bases, with 5 bases between the two germline ends. This CDR3 has 12 residues. The DNA of the CDR3 is TGTGCCAGCAGTTTATTGTGGACTGAAGCTTTCTTT. Translation gives CASSLLWTEAFF.

The genes are TRBV7-2 and TRBJ2-1, with 8 bases aligning to TRBD2. Trimming took 5 bases from V and 10 from J; bases not matched to a gene: 22. Germline loops: CDR1 SGHTA, CDR2 FQGNSA. This CDR3 is 18 amino acids long. CDR3: CASSPRGRAAGVKGEQFF. The CDR3 DNA follows: TGTGCCAGCAGCCCCCGAGGCCGTGCAGCGGGAGTGAAGGGGGAGCAGTTCTTC. Full variable domain (missing parts from reference TRBV7-2 and TRBJ2-1): GAGVSQSPSNKVTEKGKDVELRCDPISGHTALYWYRQSLGQGLEFLIYFQGNSAPDKSGLPSDRFSAERTGGSVSTLTIQRTQQEDSAVYLCASSPRGRAAGVKGEQFFGPGTRLTVL.

V and J are TRBV7-2 and TRBJ2-3; TRBD2 matches at 11 bases. Per germline, CDR1 SGHTA and CDR2 FQGNSA. This CDR3 region has 16 residues. The trim removed 3 bases at V and 3 bases at J, leaving 5 bases unmatched. The CDR3 is CASSFVGTSGTDTQYF. The CDR3 nucleotides are TGTGCCAGCAGCTTTGTGGGGACTAGCGGAACAGATACGCAGTATTTT.

This clone was observed a few times. J is TRBJ1-1 and V is TRBV5-4; 7 bases are shared with TRBD1. V gave up 4 bases and J gave up 4 bases; unmatched junction bases: 13. This CDR3 contains 16 residues. The germline CDR1 and CDR2 sequences are SGHNT and YYREEE (reference sequence). The CDR3 here is CASSMRGGGGITEAFF. The CDR3 DNA reads TGTGCCAGCAGCATGCGAGGGGGCGGCGGTATCACTGAAGCTTTCTTT.

This clone was detected only once. The rearrangement links TRBV5-1 to TRBJ2-1, with 7 positions matching TRBD2. The CDR3 is 15 residues long. With V trimmed by 5 bases and J by 4 bases, 9 bases remained unmatched. Germline loops: CDR1 SGHRS, CDR2 YFSETQ. CDR3 DNA: TGCGCCAGCAGACCCGGACTAGACGCGTACAATGAGCAGTTCTTC. Translation: CASRPGLDAYNEQFF.

V is TRBV7-2 and J is TRBJ1-1, with no clear D. Germline V gene data show CDR1 as SGHTA and CDR2 as FQGNSA. Trimming cost V 8 bases and J 5 bases, with 18 bases left between them. This CDR3 region has 14 residues. CDR3 amino acids: CASGPHWAGTEAFF. In DNA, the CDR3 is TGTGCCAGCGGACCCCACTGGGCCGGGACTGAAGCTTTCTTT.